The 18 T cell receptor beta chains presented below share a single source sample, sequenced in a study of cytomegalovirus exposure and HLA in healthy donors. In the PCR, 60 Vbeta and 13 Jbeta primers were used. The table came from immunoSEQ multiplex PCR; TCRdb's copy has only in-frame clones and leaves some out. The table includes 85,000 to 130,000 clones, about 70% detected once. The material sequenced was PBMCs. Receptors were obtained from a female donor in good health and CMV-seronegative.

This rearrangement joins TRBV6-1 to TRBJ2-3, with 7 bases lining up with TRBD1. Germline CDR1 is MNHNS and CDR2 is SASEGT. J lost 2 bases, V lost 3 bases, and 2 bases had no gene match. The CDR3 sequence is 14 residues long. The chain's CDR3 is CASSEGQPTDTQYF. The DNA of the CDR3 is TGTGCCAGCAGTGAGGGACAGCCCACAGATACGCAGTATTTT.

The chain links TRBV10-1 to TRBJ1-5; 9 bases are a match to TRBD1. Germline CDR1 reads WNHNN; CDR2 reads SYGVQD (reference sequence). This CDR3 contains 18 residues. The trim removed 0 bases at V and 11 bases at J, leaving 17 bases unmatched. Here the CDR3 reads CASSESRPRTGADRAQHF. DNA for the CDR3: TGCGCCAGCAGTGAGTCCCGTCCTAGGACAGGGGCCGATCGGGCCCAGCATTTT.

The chain combines TRBV30 with TRBJ1-2; 11 bases map to TRBD1. This CDR3 contains 11 residues. CDR1 is GTSNPN, CDR2 SVGIG, per germline (reference sequence). The CDR3, as DNA: TGTGGTTGGGGACAGGGGGATGGCTACACCTTC. The encoded protein is CGWGQGDGYTF.

This clone was counted once. The chain recombines TRBV5-8 with TRBJ2-7; weak D call: TRBD1 (6 bases). Germline values: CDR1 SGHTS, CDR2 YDEGEE. This CDR3 is built from 15 residues. The ends were cut back, 4 bases at V and 0 bases at J, with 14 bases in the middle. The CDR3 DNA is TGTGCCAGCAGCCCGGGACACCTGAGCTCCTACGAGCAGTACTTC. It translates to CASSPGHLSSYEQYF.

V is TRBV5-1 and J is TRBJ2-1, with 9 bases aligning to TRBD2. Trimming cost V 2 bases and J 2 bases; bases outside gene matches: 5. Germline V CDR1 and CDR2: SGHRS, YFSETQ. The length of the CDR3 is 16 residues. The chain's CDR3 is CASSFGLAGTYNEQFF. The DNA for the CDR3 is TGCGCCAGCAGCTTCGGGCTAGCGGGGACCTACAATGAGCAGTTCTTC. Based on the CDR3 plus reference TRBV5-1 and TRBJ2-1, the full variable domain is KAGVTQTPRYLIKTRGQQVTLSCSPISGHRSVSWYQQTPGQGLQFLFEYFSETQRNKGNFPGRFSGRQFSNSRSEMNVSTLELGDSALYLCASSFGLAGTYNEQFFGPGTRLTVL.

The chain recombines TRBV2 with TRBJ2-7; 8 nucleotides line up with TRBD2. J lost 4 bases, V lost 0 bases, and 11 bases had no gene match. CDR3 size: 17 residues. Per germline, CDR1 SNHLY and CDR2 FYNNEI. CDR3 sequence (DNA): TGTGCCAGCAGTGAAGCAGAGGTCGGGGGGGCGGGTTACGAGCAGTACTTC. It encodes CASSEAEVGGAGYEQYF.

The genes are TRBV5-8 and TRBJ1-5; 7 nucleotides align to TRBD1. V lost 4 bases, J lost 2 bases, and 9 bases stayed unmatched. The germline V gene encodes CDR1 SGHTS and CDR2 YDEGEE. CDR3 length: 16 amino acids. CDR3 residues: CASSTDRLRGNQPQHF. The CDR3 nucleotides are TGTGCCAGCAGCACGGACAGGTTAAGAGGCAATCAGCCCCAGCATTTT.

The chain combines TRBV4-1 with TRBJ2-2; D might be TRBD1 (6 bases). Trimming shortened V by 0 bases and J by 5 bases, and 16 bases separated the two germline ends. Germline V CDR1 and CDR2: MGHRA, YSYEKL. The CDR3 loop spans 17 amino acids. CDR3 loop: CASSQDRPDRLTGELFF. The CDR3 coding sequence is TGCGCCAGCAGCCAAGATAGACCGGACAGACTTACCGGGGAGCTGTTTTTT.

This sequence joins TRBV7-2 and TRBJ1-5; D not resolved. Trimming stripped 5 bases from V and 5 bases from J, with 10 bases between. There are 13 residues in the CDR3. Germline V gene lookup returns CDR1 SGHTA and CDR2 FQGNSA. For the CDR3, the DNA is TGTGCCAGCAGCCTCAGCGGTTATCAGCCCCAGCATTTT. Amino acid sequence: CASSLSGYQPQHF.

This chain uses TRBV7-6 with TRBJ2-7; TRBD2 is a possible D gene (6 bases). CDR1 is SGHVS and CDR2 is FNYEAQ in the germline V gene. The CDR3 sequence is 15 residues long. V lost 4 bases to trimming and J lost 3 bases, with 16 bases between them. The CDR3 region has the DNA TGTGCCAGCAGCTGGGACCCTGGGACTGACTACGAGCAGTACTTC. Residues: CASSWDPGTDYEQYF.

The chain joins TRBV18 to TRBJ2-6; D ambiguous. V gave up 0 bases and J gave up 5 bases, with 8 bases separating them. This CDR3 region has 15 residues. Germline values: CDR1 KGHSH, CDR2 LQKENI. In DNA, the CDR3 is TGTGCCAGCTCACCACCGGGCTCAAGGGCCAACGTCCTGACTTTC. Translating it yields CASSPPGSRANVLTF.

The V call is TRBV25-1, the J call TRBJ1-2, with no clear D. The germline V gene has CDR1 MGHDK and CDR2 SYGVNS. V was clipped by 3 bases and J by 4 bases, with 9 bases between them. The CDR3 covers 13 residues. In DNA form, the CDR3 reads TGTGCCAGCAGTGATTCGTCTACCTATGGCTACACCTTC. Protein sequence: CASSDSSTYGYTF.

There are a few counts of this clone. The gene calls are TRBV27 and TRBJ1-3; weak D call: TRBD1 (6 bases). The germline CDR1 and CDR2 sequences are MNHEY and SMNVEV (reference sequence). The CDR3 runs 13 residues. Trimming left V 8 bases short and J 3 bases short, with 11 bases between. CDR3 amino acids: CASRGQGGNTIYF. Here the CDR3 DNA reads TGTGCCAGCCGGGGACAAGGTGGAAACACCATATATTTT.

The rearrangement uses TRBV2 and TRBJ2-2; 9 nucleotides align to TRBD2. From germline, CDR1 is SNHLY and CDR2 FYNNEI. The J segment lost 4 bases and the V segment lost 5 bases, leaving 5 bases of the junction unmatched. CDR3 length equals 15 residues. CDR3 DNA: TGTGCCAGCAGTCCCTTTAGCGGGAGCACCGGGGAGCTGTTTTTT. Translated, it gives CASSPFSGSTGELFF.

The chain has TRBV10-3 and TRBJ2-1; 7 bases map to TRBD1. The germline CDR1 and CDR2 sequences are ENHRY and SYGVKD. The ends lost 6 bases at V and 2 bases at J; junction bases unmatched: 4. The CDR3 has 14 residues. This CDR3 reads CAIRSGTAYNEQFF. The CDR3 DNA follows: TGTGCCATCAGATCCGGGACAGCCTACAATGAGCAGTTCTTC.

The gene calls are TRBV10-3 and TRBJ2-7; no clear D gene. Germline V gene data show CDR1 as ENHRY and CDR2 as SYGVKD. The CDR3 sequence is 12 residues long. V was cut by 7 bases and J by 2 bases, with 9 bases left in between. DNA for the CDR3: TGTGCCATCACTGACTCTCCCTACGAGCAGTACTTC. Protein: CAITDSPYEQYF.

V is TRBV18 and J is TRBJ2-7, with 11 bases that match TRBD2. The CDR3 contains 15 residues. Germline assignment: CDR1 KGHSH and CDR2 LQKENI. After removal of 6 bases from V and 1 base from J, the junction contained 5 bases not matched to a gene. The chain's CDR3 is CASSPLAGGSYEQYF. CDR3 bases: TGTGCCAGCTCGCCTTTAGCGGGAGGGTCCTACGAGCAGTACTTC.

This clone has only a few counts. CDR3 nucleotide sequence: TGTGCCAGCAGCTTAGGCGGCAGGGGACATGAAAAACTGTTTTTT. Translation: CASSLGGRGHEKLFF. The chain employs TRBV7-2 and TRBJ1-4; a weak D match, TRBD1 (6 bases). In germline, CDR1 is SGHTA, CDR2 FQGNSA. The CDR3 has 15 residues. The V end lost 1 base, the J end lost 6 bases, and 12 bases lay between the germline ends.